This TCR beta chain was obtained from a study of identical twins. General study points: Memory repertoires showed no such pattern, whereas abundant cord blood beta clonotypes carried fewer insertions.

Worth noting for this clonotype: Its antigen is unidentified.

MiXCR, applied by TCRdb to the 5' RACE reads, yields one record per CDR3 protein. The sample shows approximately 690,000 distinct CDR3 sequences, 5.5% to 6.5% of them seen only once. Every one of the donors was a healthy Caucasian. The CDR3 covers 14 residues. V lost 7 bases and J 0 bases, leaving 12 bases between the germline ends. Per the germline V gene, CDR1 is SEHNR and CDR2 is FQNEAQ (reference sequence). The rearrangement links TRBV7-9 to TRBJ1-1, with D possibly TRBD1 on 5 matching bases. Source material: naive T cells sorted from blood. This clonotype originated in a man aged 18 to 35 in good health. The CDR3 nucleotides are TGTGCCAGCACCTCGGACATACTGAACACTGAAGCTTTCTTT. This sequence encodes CASTSDILNTEAFF.